Given below is one T cell receptor beta chain in context. No antigen is known for it. One junction end does not reproduce the germline sequence, and a read error may be involved. A modified ARM-PCR protocol with three rounds of nested PCR amplified TCRbeta. TCRdb re-derived calls from the multiplex PCR reads in MiXCR, one entry per CDR3 protein. The sample carries tens of thousands of distinct CDR3 sequences, 75% to 90% recorded once. These data come from a study of tumor and adjacent non-tumor tissue in lung cancer. Across the whole study: The patients, 10 men and about 5 women, were roughly 31 to 80 with stage I to III disease. Whole-study results and caveats: Tumor repertoires had a smaller top 100 clone share than normal lung.

Germline CDR1 reads SQVTM; CDR2 reads ANQGSEA. The CDR3 consists of 15 residues. RNA was extracted from bulk tissue without any cell sorting. The rearrangement links TRBV29-1 to TRBJ2-1; maybe TRBD2 (6 bases). The sequenced sample was lung tumor tissue. This TCR derives from a woman between 45 and 65 years old with non-small cell lung cancer. The CDR3 protein is CSAELPAGPRDEKFF. The CDR3 DNA reads as TGCAGCGCTGAACTTCCGGCGGGACCCCGGGATGAGAAGTTCTTC.